This T cell receptor (beta chain) comes out of a study of identical twins. Study observations and caveats: The study found weaker excess twin sharing in beta out-of-frame sequences. Without tracking the same donors, conclusions rested on cross-sectional statistical analysis.

This clonotype appeared many times. Its antigen is not identified. J gave up 5 bases and V 4 bases, and 5 bases lay outside the gene matches. This CDR3 has 14 amino acids. It was template switching that added a universal primer site, and there were unique molecular identifiers on the cDNA. TCRdb passed the 5' RACE reads through MiXCR, listing each CDR3 protein once. There are 500,000 to 600,000 distinct CDR3 sequences in the sample; about 20% occur only once, and around 0.91% lies in the top ten. These data are also associated with another study on T cells expressing NK-cell markers.

The sequenced material came from CD4+ T cells sorted from blood. The receptor comes from a woman aged 18-29 years in good health. The rearrangement uses TRBV12-3 or TRBV12-4 and TRBJ2-1, with TRBD2 matching 7 bases. This CDR3 is CASSSVAGDNEQFF. CDR3 in DNA: TGTGCCAGCAGTTCCGTGGCGGGGGACAATGAGCAGTTCTTC.